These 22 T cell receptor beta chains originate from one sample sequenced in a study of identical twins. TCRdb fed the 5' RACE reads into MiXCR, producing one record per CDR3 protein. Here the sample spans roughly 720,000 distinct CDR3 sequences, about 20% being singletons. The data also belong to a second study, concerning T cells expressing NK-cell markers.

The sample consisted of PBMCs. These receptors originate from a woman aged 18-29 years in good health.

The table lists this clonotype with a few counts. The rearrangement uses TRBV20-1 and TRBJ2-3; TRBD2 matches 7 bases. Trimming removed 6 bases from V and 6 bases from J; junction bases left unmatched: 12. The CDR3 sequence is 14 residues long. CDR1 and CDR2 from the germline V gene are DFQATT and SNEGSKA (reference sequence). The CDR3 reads CSAVAGALGDTQYF. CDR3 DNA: TGCAGTGCGGTAGCGGGCGCCTTAGGGGATACGCAGTATTTT.

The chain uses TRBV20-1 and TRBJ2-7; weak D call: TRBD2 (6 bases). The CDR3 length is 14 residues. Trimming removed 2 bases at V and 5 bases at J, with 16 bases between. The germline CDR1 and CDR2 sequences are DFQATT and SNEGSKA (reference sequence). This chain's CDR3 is CSARRPGVGDEQYF. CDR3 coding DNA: TGCAGTGCTAGACGACCGGGAGTAGGGGACGAGCAGTACTTC.

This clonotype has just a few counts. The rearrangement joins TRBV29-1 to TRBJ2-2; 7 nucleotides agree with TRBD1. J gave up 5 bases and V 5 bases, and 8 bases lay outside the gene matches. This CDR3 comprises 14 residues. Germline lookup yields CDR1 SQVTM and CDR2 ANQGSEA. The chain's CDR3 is CSVPQGIATGELFF. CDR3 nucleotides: TGCAGCGTTCCACAGGGGATTGCGACCGGGGAGCTGTTTTTT.

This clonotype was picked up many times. CDR3 nucleotide sequence: TGTGCCAGCAGCTTTTTTCAGTCTAGCGGCACAGATACGCAGTATTTT. Amino acids: CASSFFQSSGTDTQYF. The chain carries TRBV7-2 and TRBJ2-3; weak D call: TRBD2 (6 bases). The CDR3 has 16 amino acids. The V end was cut by 3 bases, the J end by 1 base, with 14 bases between. The germline V gene encodes CDR1 SGHTA and CDR2 FQGNSA.

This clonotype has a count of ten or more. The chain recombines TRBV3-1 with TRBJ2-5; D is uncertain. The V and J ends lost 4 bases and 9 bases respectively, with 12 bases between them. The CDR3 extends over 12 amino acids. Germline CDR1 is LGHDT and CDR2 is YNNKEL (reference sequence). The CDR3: CASSPFESSQYF. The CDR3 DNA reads TGTGCCAGCAGCCCCTTTGAGTCGTCCCAGTACTTC.

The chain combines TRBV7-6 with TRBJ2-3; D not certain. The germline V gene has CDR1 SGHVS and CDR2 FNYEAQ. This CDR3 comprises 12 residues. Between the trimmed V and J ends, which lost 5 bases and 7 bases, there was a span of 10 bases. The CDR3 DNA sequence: TGTGCCAGCAGCGCGATCAAGAATACGCAGTATTTT. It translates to CASSAIKNTQYF. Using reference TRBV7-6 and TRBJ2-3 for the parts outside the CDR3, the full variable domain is GAGVSQSPRYKVTKRGQDVALRCDPISGHVSLYWYRQALGQGPEFLTYFNYEAQQDKSGLPNDRFSAERPEGSISTLTIQRTEQRDSAMYRCASSAIKNTQYFGPGTRLTVL.

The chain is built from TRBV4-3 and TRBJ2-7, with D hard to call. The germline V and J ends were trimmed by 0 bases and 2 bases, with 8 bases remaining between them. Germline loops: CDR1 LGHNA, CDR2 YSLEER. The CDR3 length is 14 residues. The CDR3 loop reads CASSQDLRAYEQYF. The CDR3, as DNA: TGCGCCAGCAGCCAAGATTTAAGAGCCTACGAGCAGTACTTC.

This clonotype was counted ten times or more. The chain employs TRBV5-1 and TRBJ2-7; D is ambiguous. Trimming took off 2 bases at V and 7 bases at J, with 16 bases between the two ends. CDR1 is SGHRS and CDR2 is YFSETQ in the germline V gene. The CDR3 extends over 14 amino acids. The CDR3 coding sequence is TGCGCCAGCAGCTTAGAGACATCCTCTTGGGAGCAGTACTTC. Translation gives CASSLETSSWEQYF.

CDR3 protein: CASSVDGANTEAFF. The CDR3 DNA reads as TGTGCCAGCAGCGTCGACGGGGCGAACACTGAAGCTTTCTTT. The genes are TRBV9 and TRBJ1-1; maybe TRBD1 (5 bases). V shed 2 bases and J shed 1 base, with 9 bases lying between them. CDR3 length: 14 amino acids. The germline V gene has CDR1 SGDLS and CDR2 YYNGEE.

The CDR3 sequence: CASSVAGTGANNEQFF. The CDR3, as DNA: TGTGCCAGCAGCGTAGCTGGGACAGGAGCAAACAATGAGCAGTTCTTC. V and J are TRBV9 and TRBJ2-1; 8 bases match TRBD1. V gave up 0 bases and J gave up 5 bases; unmatched junction bases: 7. Per germline, CDR1 SGDLS and CDR2 YYNGEE. This CDR3 region has 16 residues.

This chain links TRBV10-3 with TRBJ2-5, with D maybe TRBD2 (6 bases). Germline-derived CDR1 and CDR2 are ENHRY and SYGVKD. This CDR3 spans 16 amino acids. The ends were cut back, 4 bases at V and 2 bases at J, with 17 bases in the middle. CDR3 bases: TGTGCCATCAGTGCGGTGGCGGGAACGAGTCAAGAGACCCAGTACTTC. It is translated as CAISAVAGTSQETQYF.

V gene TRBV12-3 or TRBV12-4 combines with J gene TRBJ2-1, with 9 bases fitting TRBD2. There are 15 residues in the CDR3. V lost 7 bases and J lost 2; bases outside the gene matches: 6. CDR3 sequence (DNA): TGTGCCAGCACCCGACTAGCGGAGGCCTACAATGAGCAGTTCTTC. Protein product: CASTRLAEAYNEQFF.

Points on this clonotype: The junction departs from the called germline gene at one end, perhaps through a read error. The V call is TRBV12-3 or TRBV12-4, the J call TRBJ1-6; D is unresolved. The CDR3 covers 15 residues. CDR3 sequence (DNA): TGTGCCAGCAGATTAGTGGTCCATGATAATTCACCCCTCCACTTT. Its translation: CASRLVVHDNSPLHF.

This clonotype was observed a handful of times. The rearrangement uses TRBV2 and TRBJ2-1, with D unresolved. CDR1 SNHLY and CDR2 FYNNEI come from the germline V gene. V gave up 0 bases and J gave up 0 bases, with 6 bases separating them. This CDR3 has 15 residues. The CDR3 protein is CASSEAMFSYNEQFF. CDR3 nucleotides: TGTGCCAGCAGTGAAGCGATGTTCTCCTACAATGAGCAGTTCTTC. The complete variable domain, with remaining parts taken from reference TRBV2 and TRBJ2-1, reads EPEVTQTPSHQVTQMGQEVILRCVPISNHLYFYWYRQILGQKVEFLVSFYNNEISEKSEIFDDQFSVERPDGSNFTLKIRSTKLEDSAMYFCASSEAMFSYNEQFFGPGTRLTVL.

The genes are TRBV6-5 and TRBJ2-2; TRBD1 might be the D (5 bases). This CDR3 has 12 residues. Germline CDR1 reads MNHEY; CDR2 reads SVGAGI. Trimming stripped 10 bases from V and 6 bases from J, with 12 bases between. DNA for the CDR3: TGTGCCACTCGCAGGGCCCCCGGGGAGCTGTTTTTT. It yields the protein CATRRAPGELFF.

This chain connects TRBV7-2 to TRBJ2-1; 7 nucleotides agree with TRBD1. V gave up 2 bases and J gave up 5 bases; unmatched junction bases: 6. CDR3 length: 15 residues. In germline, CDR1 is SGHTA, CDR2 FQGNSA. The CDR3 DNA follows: TGTGCCAGCAGCTTATTGGGGACAGCAAACAATGAGCAGTTCTTC. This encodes CASSLLGTANNEQFF.

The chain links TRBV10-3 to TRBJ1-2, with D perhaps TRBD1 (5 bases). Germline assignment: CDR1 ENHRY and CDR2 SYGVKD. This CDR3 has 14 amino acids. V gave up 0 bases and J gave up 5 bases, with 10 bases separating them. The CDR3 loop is CAISESGQTYGYTF. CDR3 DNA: TGTGCCATCAGTGAGTCCGGACAAACTTATGGCTACACCTTC.

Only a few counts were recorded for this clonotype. Written as DNA, the CDR3 is TGCGCCAGCAGCTTGGCCACTAGCGGGAGAGTGAATGAGCAGTTCTTC. It translates to CASSLATSGRVNEQFF. This chain uses TRBV5-1 with TRBJ2-1; 11 bases are shared with TRBD2. J gave up 7 bases and V 0 bases, and 6 bases lay outside the gene matches. The germline V gene has CDR1 SGHRS and CDR2 YFSETQ. The CDR3 is made up of 16 amino acids.

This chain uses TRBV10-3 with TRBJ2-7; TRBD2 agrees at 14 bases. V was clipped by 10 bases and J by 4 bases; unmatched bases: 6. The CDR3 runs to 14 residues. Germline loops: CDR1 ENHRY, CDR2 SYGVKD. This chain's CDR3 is CATRGTSGSYEQYF. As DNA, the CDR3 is TGTGCCACCAGAGGGACTAGCGGGAGTTACGAGCAGTACTTC.

The chain's CDR3 is CASSFGGAKYF. The CDR3 DNA reads as TGTGCCAGCAGTTTCGGGGGAGCGAAGTACTTC. The gene calls are TRBV12-3 or TRBV12-4 and TRBJ2-7; D possibly corresponds to TRBD2 (6 bases). The CDR3 consists of 11 residues. With 3 bases removed from V and 11 bases from J, the gap between germline ends came to 11 bases.

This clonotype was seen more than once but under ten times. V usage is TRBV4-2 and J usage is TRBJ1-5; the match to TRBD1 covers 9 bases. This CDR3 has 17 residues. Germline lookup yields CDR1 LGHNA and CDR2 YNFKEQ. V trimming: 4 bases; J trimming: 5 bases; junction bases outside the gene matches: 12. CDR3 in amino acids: CASSRTGGASSDQPQHF. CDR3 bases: TGTGCCAGCAGCCGAACAGGGGGCGCGTCTTCTGATCAGCCCCAGCATTTT.

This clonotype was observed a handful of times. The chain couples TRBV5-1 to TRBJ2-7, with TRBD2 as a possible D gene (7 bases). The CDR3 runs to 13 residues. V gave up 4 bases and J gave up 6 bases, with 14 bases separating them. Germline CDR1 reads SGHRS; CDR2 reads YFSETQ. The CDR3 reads CASSLFGGAEQYF. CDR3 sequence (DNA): TGCGCCAGCAGCCTATTTGGGGGGGCCGAGCAGTACTTC.